This T cell receptor beta chain was retrieved from a study of blood T cell repertoires in COVID-19. The CDR3 covers 14 residues. The germline V gene has CDR1 SGHKS and CDR2 YYEKEE (reference sequence). J gave up 5 bases and V 4 bases, and 5 bases lay outside the gene matches. Repertoires were generated with immunoSEQ multiplex PCR, while TCRdb's copy carries only in-frame clones and drops some. The sample includes 350,000 to 450,000 clones, over 75% of them seen just once. This chain connects TRBV5-5 to TRBJ1-5; 8 nucleotides agree with TRBD1. The specimen was PBMCs or T cells enriched from blood (not recorded which). This sequence was found in a man aged 30 to 39 who had recovered from COVID-19. CDR3 amino acids: CASSLRGLDQPQHF. CDR3 coding DNA: TGTGCCAGCAGCCTCAGGGGGCTCGATCAGCCCCAGCATTTT. The full variable domain, its missing parts supplied by reference TRBV5-5 and TRBJ1-5, is DAGVTQSPTHLIKTRGQQVTLRCSPISGHKSVSWYQQVLGQGPQFIFQYYEKEERGRGNFPDRFSARQFPNYSSELNVNALLLGDSALYLCASSLRGLDQPQHFGDGTRLSIL.